This T cell receptor (beta chain) was captured by sequencing in a study of immune evolution from preneoplasia to lung adenocarcinoma. Turning to the study itself: HLA loss of heterozygosity: 6% to 7.5% AIS, less than 18% MIA, over 25% ADC, none AAH.

Study-wide points: Later-stage lesions seemingly showed higher T cell density and diversity than normal lung. Top clone frequencies peaked in normal lung, apparently declining through invasive adenocarcinoma.

This CDR3 is built from 15 residues. Looked up from germline, CDR1 is SEHNR and CDR2 is FQNEAQ (reference sequence). Trimming removed 3 bases from V and 1 base from J, with 13 bases in between. For this clone: The antigen remains unidentified.

Repertoires were generated with immunoSEQ multiplex PCR, while TCRdb's copy carries only in-frame clones and drops some. The sample lists 8,000 to 10,000 clones; around 80% were seen once. Sequenced input: FFPE minimally invasive lung adenocarcinoma tissue. This chain uses TRBV7-9 with TRBJ2-7, with D unclear. The sequence came from a person between 65 and 79 years old with lung adenocarcinoma. Some clones in this sample may be carry-over from other donors' samples. The CDR3 here is CASSLLSETSYEQYF. The CDR3, as DNA: TGTGCCAGCAGCTTGCTTTCGGAGACTTCCTACGAGCAGTACTTC.